This T cell receptor (beta chain) was recovered during a study of CD4+ T cells in melanoma. General study results and limits: Neoantigen-specific CD4+ T cells in melanoma reportedly had diverse differentiation states. CD8+ T cell, macrophage and B cell function reportedly correlated with neoantigen-specific CD4+ T cells.

Produced via immunoSEQ multiplex PCR; TCRdb's table is partial and in-frame only. The profile shows tens of thousands of clones, roughly 87% of them singletons. The germline gives CDR1 LNHDA, CDR2 SQIVND (reference sequence). After removal of 11 bases from V and 6 bases from J, the junction contained 22 bases not matched to a gene. CDR3 length: 17 residues. Of note for this clone: Its specificity is unknown.

The chain carries TRBV19 and TRBJ2-7; 10 bases are a match to TRBD1. The clonotype originates from a human donor with melanoma. The source material was cells from a culture (not recorded whether cultured in vitro). The DNA for the CDR3 is TGTGCCCGACCTACCGGGACAGGGGACCCGTGGCCACCCGAGCAGTACTTC. It encodes CARPTGTGDPWPPEQYF.